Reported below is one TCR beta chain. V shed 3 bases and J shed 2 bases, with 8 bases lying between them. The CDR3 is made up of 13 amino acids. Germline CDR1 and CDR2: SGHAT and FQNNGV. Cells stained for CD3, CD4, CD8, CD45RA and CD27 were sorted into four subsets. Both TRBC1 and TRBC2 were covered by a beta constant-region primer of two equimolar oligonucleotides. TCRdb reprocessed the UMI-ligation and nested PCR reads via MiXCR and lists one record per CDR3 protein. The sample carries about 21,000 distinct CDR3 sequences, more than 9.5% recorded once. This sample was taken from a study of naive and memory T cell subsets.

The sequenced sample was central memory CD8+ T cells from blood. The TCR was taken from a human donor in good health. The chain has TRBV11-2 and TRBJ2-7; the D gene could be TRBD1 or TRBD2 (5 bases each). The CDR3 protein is CASSLGPTYEQYF. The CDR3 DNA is TGTGCCAGCAGCTTGGGACCCACCTACGAGCAGTACTTC.